This TCR beta chain originates from a study of OX40 agonist ivuxolimab in advanced cancers. Using immunoSEQ multiplex PCR, the repertoire was profiled, and TCRdb retains in-frame clones only, with some absent. This sample yields about 26,000 clones, of which roughly 80% are seen a single time; about 30% belongs to the top ten. This sequence originates from an adult with an advanced solid tumor such as melanoma, head and neck, liver or kidney cancer. Specimen: CD4+ or CD8+ T cells sorted from blood, collected in a trial of the OX40 agonist ivuxolimab.

The CDR3 spells CASKLAGSYEQYF. The DNA of the CDR3 is TGTGCCAGCAAACTAGCGGGCTCCTACGAGCAGTACTTC. The chain combines TRBV27 with TRBJ2-7; 9 positions match TRBD2. J gave up 0 bases and V 7 bases, and 1 base lay outside the gene matches. The germline CDR1 and CDR2 sequences are MNHEY and SMNVEV (reference sequence). The CDR3 is made up of 13 amino acids.